This is a list of T cell receptor beta chains from one sample in a study of OX40 agonist ivuxolimab in advanced cancers. Sequencing used immunoSEQ multiplex PCR; TCRdb keeps in-frame clones, though not all of them. The sample lists about 82,000 clones, approximately 82% occurring once. This material consisted of CD4+ or CD8+ T cells sorted from blood, taken in a trial of the OX40 agonist ivuxolimab. Receptor source: an adult with an advanced solid tumor such as melanoma, head and neck, liver or kidney cancer. The CDR3 runs from the conserved cysteine through the conserved F or W. D genes are given only for firm matches. Clone size is given for some rows only: seen once, a few or many times, or a class if the clone is expanded.

clone size: .; J gene: TRBJ1-3; D gene: .; CDR3 length: 14; V gene: TRBV2; CDR3 protein: CASNRDQAGNTIYF; CDR3 DNA: TGTGCCAGCAACAGGGACCAGGCTGGAAACACCATATATTTT
clone size: .; J gene: TRBJ2-1; D gene: .; CDR3 length: 14; V gene: TRBV7-9; CDR3 protein: CASSLAELYNEQFF; CDR3 DNA: TGTGCCAGCAGCTTGGCCGAACTTTACAATGAGCAGTTCTTC
clone size: .; J gene: TRBJ1-3; D gene: TRBD1; CDR3 length: 14; V gene: TRBV6-5; CDR3 protein: CASSYKGAGYTIYF; CDR3 DNA: TGTGCCAGCAGTTACAAGGGGGCGGGATACACCATATATTTT
clone size: .; J gene: TRBJ1-4; D gene: TRBD1; CDR3 length: 14; V gene: TRBV27; CDR3 protein: CASSWDRQGAGLFF; CDR3 DNA: TGTGCCAGCAGTTGGGACCGACAGGGCGCCGGACTGTTTTTT
clone size: .; J gene: TRBJ2-7; D gene: .; CDR3 length: 13; V gene: TRBV6-6; CDR3 protein: CASTPGRESEQYF; CDR3 DNA: TGTGCCAGCACGCCCGGGCGGGAATCCGAGCAGTACTTC
clone size: .; J gene: TRBJ2-7; D gene: TRBD1; CDR3 length: 13; V gene: TRBV27; CDR3 protein: CASRVDRGTEQYF; CDR3 DNA: TGTGCCAGCAGAGTCGACAGGGGGACCGAGCAGTACTTC
clone size: .; J gene: TRBJ2-3; D gene: .; CDR3 length: 15; V gene: TRBV6-1; CDR3 protein: CASSDRTQSTDTQYF; CDR3 DNA: TGTGCCAGCAGTGATAGGACGCAAAGCACAGATACGCAGTATTTT
clone size: .; J gene: TRBJ1-5; D gene: .; CDR3 length: 15; V gene: TRBV5-1; CDR3 protein: CASSPGTHSNQPQHF; CDR3 DNA: TGCGCCAGCAGCCCCGGGACACATAGCAATCAGCCCCAGCATTTT
clone size: .; J gene: TRBJ1-1; D gene: .; CDR3 length: 14; V gene: TRBV7-2; CDR3 protein: CASSLDVPWAEAFF; CDR3 DNA: TGTGCCAGCAGCTTAGATGTGCCTTGGGCTGAAGCTTTCTTT
clone size: few; J gene: TRBJ1-4; D gene: .; CDR3 length: 14; V gene: TRBV7-9; CDR3 protein: CASSPRDPGEKLFF; CDR3 DNA: TGTGCCAGCAGCCCCAGGGACCCGGGTGAAAAACTGTTTTTT
clone size: once; J gene: TRBJ1-3; D gene: .; CDR3 length: 14; V gene: TRBV7-3; CDR3 protein: CASSFSGDGNTIYF; CDR3 DNA: TGTGCCAGCAGCTTTTCAGGGGATGGAAACACCATATATTTT
clone size: .; J gene: TRBJ1-4; D gene: .; CDR3 length: 15; V gene: TRBV4-3; CDR3 protein: CASSQDLLRGEKLFF; CDR3 DNA: TGCGCCAGCAGCCAAGATCTTCTCAGGGGTGAAAAACTGTTTTTT
clone size: few; J gene: TRBJ2-2; D gene: TRBD2; CDR3 length: 14; V gene: TRBV10-3; CDR3 protein: CATGTSGNAGELFF; CDR3 DNA: TGTGCCACCGGGACTAGCGGGAATGCCGGGGAGCTGTTTTTT
clone size: .; J gene: TRBJ1-1; D gene: .; CDR3 length: 15; V gene: TRBV10-3; CDR3 protein: CAISGGREWDTEAFF; CDR3 DNA: TGTGCCATCAGTGGGGGGCGTGAGTGGGACACTGAAGCTTTCTTT
clone size: .; J gene: TRBJ1-1; D gene: TRBD1; CDR3 length: 13; V gene: TRBV5-4; CDR3 protein: CASSLTGGDEAFF; CDR3 DNA: TGTGCCAGCAGCCTGACAGGGGGCGACGAAGCTTTCTTT
clone size: .; J gene: TRBJ2-7; D gene: .; CDR3 length: 14; V gene: TRBV19; CDR3 protein: CASSMARSSYEQYF; CDR3 DNA: TGTGCCAGTAGTATGGCCAGAAGCTCCTACGAGCAGTACTTC